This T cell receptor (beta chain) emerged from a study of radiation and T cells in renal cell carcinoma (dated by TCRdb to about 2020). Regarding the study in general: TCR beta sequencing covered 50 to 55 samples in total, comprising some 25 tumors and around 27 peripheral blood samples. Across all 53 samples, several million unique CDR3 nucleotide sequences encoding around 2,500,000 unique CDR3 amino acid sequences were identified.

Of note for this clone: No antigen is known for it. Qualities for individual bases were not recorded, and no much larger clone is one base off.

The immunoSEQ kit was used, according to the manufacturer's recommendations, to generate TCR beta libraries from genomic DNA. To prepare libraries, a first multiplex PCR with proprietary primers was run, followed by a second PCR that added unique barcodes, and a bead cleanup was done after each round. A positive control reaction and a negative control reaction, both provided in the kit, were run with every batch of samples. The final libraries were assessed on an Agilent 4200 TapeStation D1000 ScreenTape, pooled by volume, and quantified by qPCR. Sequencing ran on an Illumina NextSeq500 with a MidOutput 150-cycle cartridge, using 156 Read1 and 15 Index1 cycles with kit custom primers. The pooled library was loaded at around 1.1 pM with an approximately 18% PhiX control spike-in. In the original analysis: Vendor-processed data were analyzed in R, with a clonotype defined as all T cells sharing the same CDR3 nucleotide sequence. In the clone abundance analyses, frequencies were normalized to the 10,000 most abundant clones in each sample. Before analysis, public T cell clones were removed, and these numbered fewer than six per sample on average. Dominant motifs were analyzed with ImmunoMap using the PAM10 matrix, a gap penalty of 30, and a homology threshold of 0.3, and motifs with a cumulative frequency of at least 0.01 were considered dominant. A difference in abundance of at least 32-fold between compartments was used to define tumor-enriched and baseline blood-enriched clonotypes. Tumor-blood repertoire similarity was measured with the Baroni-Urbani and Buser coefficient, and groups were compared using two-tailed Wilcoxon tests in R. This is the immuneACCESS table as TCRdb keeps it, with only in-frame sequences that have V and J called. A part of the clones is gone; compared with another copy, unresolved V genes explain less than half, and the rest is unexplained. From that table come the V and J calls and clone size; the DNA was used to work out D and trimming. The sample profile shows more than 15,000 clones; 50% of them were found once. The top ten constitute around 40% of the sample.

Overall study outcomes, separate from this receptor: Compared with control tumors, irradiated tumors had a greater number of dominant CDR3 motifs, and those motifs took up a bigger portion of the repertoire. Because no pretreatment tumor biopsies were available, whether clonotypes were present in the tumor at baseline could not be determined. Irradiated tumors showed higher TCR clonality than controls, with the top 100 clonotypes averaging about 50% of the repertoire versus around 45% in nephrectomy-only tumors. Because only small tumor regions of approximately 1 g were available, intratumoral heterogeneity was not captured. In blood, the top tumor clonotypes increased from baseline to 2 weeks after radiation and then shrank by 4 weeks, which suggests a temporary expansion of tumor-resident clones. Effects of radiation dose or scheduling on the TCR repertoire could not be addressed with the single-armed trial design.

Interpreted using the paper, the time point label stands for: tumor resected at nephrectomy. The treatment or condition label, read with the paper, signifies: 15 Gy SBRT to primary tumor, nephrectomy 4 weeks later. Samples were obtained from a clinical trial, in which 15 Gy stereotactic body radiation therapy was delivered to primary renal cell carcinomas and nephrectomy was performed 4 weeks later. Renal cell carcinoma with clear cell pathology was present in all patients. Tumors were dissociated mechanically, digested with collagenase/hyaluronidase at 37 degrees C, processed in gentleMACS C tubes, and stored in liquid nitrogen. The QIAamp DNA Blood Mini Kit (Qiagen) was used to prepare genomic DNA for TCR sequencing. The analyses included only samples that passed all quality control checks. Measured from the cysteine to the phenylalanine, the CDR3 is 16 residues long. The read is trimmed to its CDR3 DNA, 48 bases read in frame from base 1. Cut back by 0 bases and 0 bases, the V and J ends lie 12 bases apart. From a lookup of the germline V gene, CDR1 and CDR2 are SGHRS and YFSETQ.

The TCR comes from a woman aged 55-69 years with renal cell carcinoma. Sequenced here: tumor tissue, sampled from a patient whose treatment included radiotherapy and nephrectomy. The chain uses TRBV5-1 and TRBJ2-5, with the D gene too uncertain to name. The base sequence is TGCGCCAGCAGCTTGGTAGACGGACGGAACCAAGAGACCCAGTACTTC. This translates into CASSLVDGRNQETQYF.